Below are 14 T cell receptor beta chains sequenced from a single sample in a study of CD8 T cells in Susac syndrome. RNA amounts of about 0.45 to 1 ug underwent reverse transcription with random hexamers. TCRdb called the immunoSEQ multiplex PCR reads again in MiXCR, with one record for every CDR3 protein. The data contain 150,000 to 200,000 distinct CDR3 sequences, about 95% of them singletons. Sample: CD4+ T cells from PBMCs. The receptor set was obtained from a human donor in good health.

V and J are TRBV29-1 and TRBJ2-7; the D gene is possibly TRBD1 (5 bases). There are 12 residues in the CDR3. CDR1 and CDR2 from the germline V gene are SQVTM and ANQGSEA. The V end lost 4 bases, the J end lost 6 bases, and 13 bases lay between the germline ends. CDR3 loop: CSVGARQGEQYF. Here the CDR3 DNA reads TGCAGCGTTGGGGCCAGGCAGGGCGAGCAGTACTTC.

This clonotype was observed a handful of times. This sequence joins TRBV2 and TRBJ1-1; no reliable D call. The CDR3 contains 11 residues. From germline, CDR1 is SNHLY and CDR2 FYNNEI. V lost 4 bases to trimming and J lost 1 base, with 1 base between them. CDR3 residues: CASSANTEAFF. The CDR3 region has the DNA TGTGCCAGCAGTGCGAACACTGAAGCTTTCTTT.

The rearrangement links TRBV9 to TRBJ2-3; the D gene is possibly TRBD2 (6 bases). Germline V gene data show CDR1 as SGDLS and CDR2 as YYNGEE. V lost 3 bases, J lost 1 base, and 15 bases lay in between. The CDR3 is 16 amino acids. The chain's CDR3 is CASSAQGRRGTDTQYF. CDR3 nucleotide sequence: TGTGCCAGCAGCGCCCAGGGTAGGAGGGGCACAGATACGCAGTATTTT.

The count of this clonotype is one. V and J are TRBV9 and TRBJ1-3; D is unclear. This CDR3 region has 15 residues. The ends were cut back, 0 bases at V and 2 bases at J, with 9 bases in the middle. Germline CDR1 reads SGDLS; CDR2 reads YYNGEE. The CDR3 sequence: CASSVGRYTGNTIYF. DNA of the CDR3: TGTGCCAGCAGCGTAGGAAGGTATACTGGAAACACCATATATTTT.

CDR3 DNA sequence: TGTGCCAGCAGTTTCCCAGGGGAATCCTACGAGCAGTACTTC. Protein product: CASSFPGESYEQYF. The chain has TRBV28 and TRBJ2-7; a weak D match, TRBD1 (6 bases). V was shortened by 3 bases and J by 1 base, with 10 bases between the two germline ends. Germline values: CDR1 MDHEN, CDR2 SYDVKM. This CDR3 is 14 amino acids long.

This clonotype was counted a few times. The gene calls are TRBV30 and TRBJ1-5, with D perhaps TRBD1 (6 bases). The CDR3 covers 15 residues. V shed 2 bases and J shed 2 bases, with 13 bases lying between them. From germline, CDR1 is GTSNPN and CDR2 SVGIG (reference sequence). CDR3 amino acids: CAWSPPGGGNQPQHF. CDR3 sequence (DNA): TGTGCCTGGAGTCCCCCCGGGGGCGGCAATCAGCCCCAGCATTTT.

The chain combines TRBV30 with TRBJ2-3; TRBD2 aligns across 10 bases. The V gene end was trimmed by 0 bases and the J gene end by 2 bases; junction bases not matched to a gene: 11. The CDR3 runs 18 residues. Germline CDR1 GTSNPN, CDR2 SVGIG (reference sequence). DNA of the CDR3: TGTGCCTGGAGTGTACCCCAGCGGGAGGGTGTTTACACAGATACGCAGTATTTT. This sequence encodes CAWSVPQREGVYTDTQYF.

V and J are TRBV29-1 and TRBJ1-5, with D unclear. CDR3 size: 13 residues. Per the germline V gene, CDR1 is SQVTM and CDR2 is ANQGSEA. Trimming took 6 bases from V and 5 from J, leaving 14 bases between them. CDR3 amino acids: CSVAITVDQPQHF. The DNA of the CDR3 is TGCAGCGTGGCCATCACAGTCGATCAGCCCCAGCATTTT.

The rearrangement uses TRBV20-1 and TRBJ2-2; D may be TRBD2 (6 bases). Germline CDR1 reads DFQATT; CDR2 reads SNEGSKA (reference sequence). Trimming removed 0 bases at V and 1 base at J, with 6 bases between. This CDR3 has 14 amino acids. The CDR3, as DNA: TGCAGTGCTAGAGAAGCGGGGAACACCGGGGAGCTGTTTTTT. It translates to CSAREAGNTGELFF.

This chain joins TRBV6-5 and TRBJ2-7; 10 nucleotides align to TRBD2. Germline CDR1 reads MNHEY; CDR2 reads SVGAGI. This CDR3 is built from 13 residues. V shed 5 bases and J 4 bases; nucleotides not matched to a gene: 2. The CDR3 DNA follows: TGTGCCAGCAGTCCTAGCGGGAGTTACGAGCAGTACTTC. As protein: CASSPSGSYEQYF.

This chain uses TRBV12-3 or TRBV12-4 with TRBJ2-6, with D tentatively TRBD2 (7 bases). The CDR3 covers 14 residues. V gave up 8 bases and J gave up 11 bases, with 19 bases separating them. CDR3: CASGFGGASDVLTF. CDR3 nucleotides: TGTGCCAGCGGGTTTGGGGGGGCATCAGACGTCCTGACTTTC.

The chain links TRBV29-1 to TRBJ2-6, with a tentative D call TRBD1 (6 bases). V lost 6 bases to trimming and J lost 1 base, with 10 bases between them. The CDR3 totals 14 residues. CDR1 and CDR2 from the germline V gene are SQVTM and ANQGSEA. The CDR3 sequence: CSVGALSGANVLTF. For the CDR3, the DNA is TGCAGCGTGGGGGCCCTTTCTGGGGCCAACGTCCTGACTTTC. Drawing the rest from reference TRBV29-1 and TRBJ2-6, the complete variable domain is SAVISQKPSRDICQRGTSLTIQCQVDSQVTMMFWYRQQPGQSLTLIATANQGSEATYESGFVIDKFPISRPNLTFSTLTVSNMSPEDSSIYLCSVGALSGANVLTFGAGSRLTVL.

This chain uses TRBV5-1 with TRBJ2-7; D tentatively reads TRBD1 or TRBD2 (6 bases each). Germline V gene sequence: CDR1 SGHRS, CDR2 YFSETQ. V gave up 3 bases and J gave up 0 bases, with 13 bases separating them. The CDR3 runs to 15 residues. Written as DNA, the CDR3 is TGCGCCAGCAGCTCCATAAGGGGGGCCTCCTACGAGCAGTACTTC. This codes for CASSSIRGASYEQYF.

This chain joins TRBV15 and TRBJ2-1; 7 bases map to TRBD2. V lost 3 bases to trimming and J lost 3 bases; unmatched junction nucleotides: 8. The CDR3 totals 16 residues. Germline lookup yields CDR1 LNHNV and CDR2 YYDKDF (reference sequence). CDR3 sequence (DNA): TGTGCCACCAGCAGCCCGGGACTACCACGCTACAATGAGCAGTTCTTC. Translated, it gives CATSSPGLPRYNEQFF. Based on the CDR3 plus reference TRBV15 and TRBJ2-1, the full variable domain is DAMVIQNPRYQVTQFGKPVTLSCSQTLNHNVMYWYQQKSSQAPKLLFHYYDKDFNNEADTPDNFQSRRPNTSFCFLDIRSPGLGDTAMYLCATSSPGLPRYNEQFFGPGTRLTVL.